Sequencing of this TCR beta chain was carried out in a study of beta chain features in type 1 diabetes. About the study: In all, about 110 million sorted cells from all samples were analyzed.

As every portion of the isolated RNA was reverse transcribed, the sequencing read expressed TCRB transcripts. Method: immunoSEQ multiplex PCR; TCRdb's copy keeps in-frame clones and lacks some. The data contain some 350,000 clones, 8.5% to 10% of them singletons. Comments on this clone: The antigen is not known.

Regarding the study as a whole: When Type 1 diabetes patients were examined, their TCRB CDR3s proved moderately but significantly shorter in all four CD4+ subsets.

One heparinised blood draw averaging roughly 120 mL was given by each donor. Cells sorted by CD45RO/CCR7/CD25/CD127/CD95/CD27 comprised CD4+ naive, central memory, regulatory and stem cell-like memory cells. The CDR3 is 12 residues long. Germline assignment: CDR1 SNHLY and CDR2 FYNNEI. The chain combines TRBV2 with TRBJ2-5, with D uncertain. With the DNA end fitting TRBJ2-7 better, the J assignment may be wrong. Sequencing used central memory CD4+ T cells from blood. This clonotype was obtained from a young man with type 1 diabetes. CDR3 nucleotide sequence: TGTGCCAGCAGTGGGAGCTCCTACGAGCAGTACTTC. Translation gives CASSGSSYEQYF.